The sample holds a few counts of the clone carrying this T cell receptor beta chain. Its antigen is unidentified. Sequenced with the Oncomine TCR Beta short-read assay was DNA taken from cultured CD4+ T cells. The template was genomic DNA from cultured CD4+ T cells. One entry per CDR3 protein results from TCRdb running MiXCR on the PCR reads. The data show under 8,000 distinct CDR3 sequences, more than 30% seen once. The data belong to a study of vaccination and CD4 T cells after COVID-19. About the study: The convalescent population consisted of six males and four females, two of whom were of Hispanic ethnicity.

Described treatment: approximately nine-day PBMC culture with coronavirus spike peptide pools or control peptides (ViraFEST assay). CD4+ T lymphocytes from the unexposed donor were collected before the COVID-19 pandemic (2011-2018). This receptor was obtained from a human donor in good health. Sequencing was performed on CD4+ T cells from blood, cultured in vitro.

The CDR3 DNA sequence: TGTGCCAGCAGTCACCAGCGGGAGGCCTCCTACGAGCAGTACTTC. As protein: CASSHQREASYEQYF. The chain has TRBV6-1 and TRBJ2-7; the match to TRBD2 covers 9 bases. This CDR3 spans 15 amino acids. Germline loops: CDR1 MNHNS, CDR2 SASEGT. With 5 bases clipped from V and 0 bases from J, the junction kept 5 bases outside the gene matches.